This T cell receptor beta chain was found in a study of identical twins. Germline CDR1 and CDR2: SGDLS and YYNGEE. The V end lost 4 bases, the J end lost 1 base, and 13 bases lay between the germline ends. This CDR3 spans 15 amino acids. This clonotype showed up just once. TCRdb processed the 5' RACE reads anew with MiXCR; each CDR3 protein has one entry. The profile shows approximately 700,000 distinct CDR3 sequences, roughly 18% of them singletons. The same data also contributed to another study, on T cells expressing NK-cell markers.

Specimen: PBMCs. The V and J genes are TRBV9 and TRBJ2-3; perhaps TRBD2 as D (6 bases). This clonotype originated in a woman aged 18-30 years in good health. The CDR3 sequence: CASSRTNRGTDTQYF. DNA for the CDR3: TGTGCCAGCAGCCGGACTAATCGAGGCACAGATACGCAGTATTTT. The full variable domain, its missing parts supplied by reference TRBV9 and TRBJ2-3, is DSGVTQTPKHLITATGQRVTLRCSPRSGDLSVYWYQQSLDQGLQFLIQYYNGEERAKGNILERFSAQQFPDLHSELNLSSLELGDSALYFCASSRTNRGTDTQYFGPGTRLTVL.